This T cell receptor beta chain is drawn from a study of spatial heterogeneity in lung cancer. Comments on this clonotype: Antigen: not known.

The sample's time point: blood at routine non-recurrence follow-up after resection. Unsorted whole RNA samples from tumor, nontumor lung or frozen PBMC were sequenced. Germline CDR1 and CDR2: SGHNT and YENEEA. The J segment lost 6 bases and the V segment lost 8 bases, leaving 7 bases of the junction unmatched. This CDR3 has 13 amino acids. Unique molecular identifiers tagged every individual TCR cDNA molecule. MiXCR, applied by TCRdb to the 5' RACE reads, yields one record per CDR3 protein. The sample contains fewer than 100,000 distinct CDR3 sequences, approximately 20% of which appear only once. Broader study findings: Resection saw ubiquitous expanded tumor TCRs appear in blood more than follow-up did.

This specimen consisted of PBMCs, obtained at follow-up. The chain carries TRBV11-3 and TRBJ1-1, with 9 bases fitting TRBD1. The clonotype originates from a male donor with early-stage non-small cell lung cancer. This CDR3 is CASARQGDSEAFF. The CDR3, as DNA: TGTGCCAGCGCGCGACAGGGGGATTCTGAAGCTTTCTTT.